The rows below give T cell receptor beta chains drawn from one sample of a study of T cells after posttransplantation cyclophosphamide. Profiled with immunoSEQ multiplex PCR; TCRdb holds only in-frame clones, not every one. There are roughly 25,000 clones in the sample, none observed a single time. The sequencing used PBMCs, collected after allogeneic stem cell transplant with posttransplant cyclophosphamide. The receptors shown here come from a male patient aged 18 to 35 who received an allogeneic stem cell transplant from a related donor, was CMV-positive, and had no GVHD. Some of the T cells might come from the graft donor. The CDR3 runs from the conserved cysteine through the conserved F or W. The D gene is left open where the match is weak. Clone size is not always given. Where it is, it says once, few, many or a class for expanded clones.

size | D | length | J | V | CDR3 | DNA
many | TRBD2 | 15 | TRBJ2-1 | TRBV7-3 | CASSLTLAGVYEQFF | TGTGCCAGCAGCTTAACTCTAGCGGGAGTCTATGAGCAGTTCTTC
many | TRBD2 | 14 | TRBJ2-7 | TRBV28 | CASSLSGRDYEQYF | TGTGCCAGCAGTTTATCAGGGAGGGACTACGAGCAGTACTTC
. | TRBD2 | 17 | TRBJ2-6 | TRBV5-3 | CARSLSSGRDGVNVLTF | TGTGCCAGAAGCTTGTCTAGCGGGAGGGACGGGGTCAACGTCCTGACTTTC
many | . | 18 | TRBJ2-2 | TRBV7-8 | CASSFQGLHRDSTGELFF | TGTGCCAGCAGCTTTCAGGGTCTCCACAGGGATAGCACCGGGGAGCTGTTTTTT
. | . | 13 | TRBJ2-7 | TRBV19 | CASGAGQFYEQYF | TGTGCCAGTGGTGCCGGACAGTTCTACGAGCAGTACTTC
many | TRBD1 | 15 | TRBJ2-2 | TRBV4-1 | CASSRQGSLAGELFF | TGCGCCAGCAGCCGACAGGGCAGTTTGGCCGGGGAGCTGTTTTTT
many | . | 13 | TRBJ1-5 | TRBV5-6 | CASSFGGSQPQHF | TGTGCCAGCAGCTTTGGAGGGAGTCAGCCCCAGCATTTT
many | TRBD1 | 15 | TRBJ1-1 | TRBV5-1 | CASSADRGRNTEAFF | TGCGCCAGCAGCGCAGACAGGGGGAGGAACACTGAAGCTTTCTTT
many | TRBD1 | 13 | TRBJ2-2 | TRBV9 | CASRGGGPGELFF | TGTGCCAGCAGAGGGGGCGGACCCGGGGAGCTGTTTTTT
many | . | 15 | TRBJ1-1 | TRBV5-1 | CASSFNPGQNTEAFF | TGCGCCAGCAGCTTTAATCCGGGACAGAACACTGAAGCTTTCTTT
many | . | 15 | TRBJ2-7 | TRBV28 | CASSSTDRFSYEQYF | TGTGCCAGCAGTTCAACTGACAGGTTCTCCTACGAGCAGTACTTC
many | TRBD1 | 15 | TRBJ2-1 | TRBV6-6 | CASSQRDRGRNEQFF | TGTGCCAGCAGTCAACGGGACAGGGGGCGGAATGAGCAGTTCTTC
many | . | 12 | TRBJ2-2 | TRBV6-5 | CATGVRSGELFF | TGTGCCACCGGAGTAAGGTCCGGGGAGCTGTTTTTT
many | TRBD1 | 14 | TRBJ1-5 | TRBV18 | CASSPRQGDQPQHF | TGTGCCAGCTCACCTCGACAGGGAGATCAGCCCCAGCATTTT
many | . | 13 | TRBJ1-1 | TRBV5-4 | CASSLDREVGAFF | TGTGCCAGCAGCTTGGACAGGGAAGTTGGGGCTTTCTTT
many | TRBD1 | 15 | TRBJ1-1 | TRBV28 | CASSTISRGFSEAFF | TGTGCCAGCAGTACGATTAGCAGGGGGTTTAGTGAAGCTTTCTTT
many | . | 14 | TRBJ1-2 | TRBV19 | CASTLGGNAYGYTF | TGTGCCAGTACCCTGGGGGGTAATGCCTATGGCTACACCTTC
many | . | 15 | TRBJ2-1 | TRBV11-2 | CASSPQGGPNNEQFF | TGTGCCAGCAGCCCCCAAGGAGGTCCAAACAATGAGCAGTTCTTC
many | TRBD1 | 15 | TRBJ1-6 | TRBV5-4 | CASSARTGGNSPLHF | TGTGCCAGCAGCGCCCGGACAGGTGGAAATTCACCCCTCCACTTT
many | TRBD1 | 15 | TRBJ2-7 | TRBV5-6 | CASSPDRGGGYEQYF | TGTGCCAGCAGCCCGGACAGGGGCGGAGGCTACGAGCAGTACTTC
many | TRBD1 | 14 | TRBJ1-2 | TRBV7-2 | CASGARDRGRGYTF | TGTGCCAGCGGGGCCCGGGACAGGGGACGTGGCTACACCTTC
many | TRBD2 | 15 | TRBJ2-2 | TRBV5-1 | CASSFGGGNTGELFF | TGCGCCAGCAGCTTCGGCGGGGGGAACACCGGGGAGCTGTTTTTT
many | TRBD2 | 16 | TRBJ2-1 | TRBV11-3 | CASSPRLAGKNNEQFF | TGTGCCAGCAGCCCCAGACTAGCGGGAAAGAACAATGAGCAGTTCTTC